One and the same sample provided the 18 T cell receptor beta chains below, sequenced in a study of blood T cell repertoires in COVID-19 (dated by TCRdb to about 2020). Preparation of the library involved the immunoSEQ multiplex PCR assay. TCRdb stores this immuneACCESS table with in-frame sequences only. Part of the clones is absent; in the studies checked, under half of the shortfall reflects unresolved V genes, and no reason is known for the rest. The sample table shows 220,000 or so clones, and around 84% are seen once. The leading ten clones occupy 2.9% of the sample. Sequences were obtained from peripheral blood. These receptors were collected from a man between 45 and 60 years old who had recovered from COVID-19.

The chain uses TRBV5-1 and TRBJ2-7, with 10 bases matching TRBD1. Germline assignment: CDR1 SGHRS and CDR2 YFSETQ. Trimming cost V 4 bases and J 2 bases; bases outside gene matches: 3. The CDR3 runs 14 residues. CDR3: CASSVTGGTYEQYF. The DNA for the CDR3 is TGCGCCAGCAGCGTGACAGGGGGCACCTACGAGCAGTACTTC.

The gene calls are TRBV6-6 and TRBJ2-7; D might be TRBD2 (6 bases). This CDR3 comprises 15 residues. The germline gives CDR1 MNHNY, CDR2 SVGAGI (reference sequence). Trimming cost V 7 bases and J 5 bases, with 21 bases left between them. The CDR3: CASKNAREQGHEQYF. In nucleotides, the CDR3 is TGTGCCAGCAAAAACGCACGGGAGCAGGGTCACGAGCAGTACTTC.

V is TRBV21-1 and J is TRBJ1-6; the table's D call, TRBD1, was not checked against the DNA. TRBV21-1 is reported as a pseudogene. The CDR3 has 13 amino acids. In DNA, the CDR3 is TGTGCCAGCGGAGGGACAGAGGATTCACCCCTCCACTTT. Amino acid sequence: CASGGTEDSPLHF.

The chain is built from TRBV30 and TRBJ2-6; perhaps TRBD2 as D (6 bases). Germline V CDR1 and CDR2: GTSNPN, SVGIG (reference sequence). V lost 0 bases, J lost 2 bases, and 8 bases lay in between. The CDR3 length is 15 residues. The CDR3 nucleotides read TGTGCCTGGAGTGTAGGCGGGGCTGGGGCCAACGTCCTGACTTTC. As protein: CAWSVGGAGANVLTF.

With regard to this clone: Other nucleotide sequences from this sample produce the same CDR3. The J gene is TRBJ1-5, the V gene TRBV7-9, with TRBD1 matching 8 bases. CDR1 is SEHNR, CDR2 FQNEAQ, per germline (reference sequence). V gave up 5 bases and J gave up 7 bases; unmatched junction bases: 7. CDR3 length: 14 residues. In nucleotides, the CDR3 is TGTGCCAGCAGCCTCGGACAGGGCGGCCAGCCCCAGCATTTT. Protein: CASSLGQGGQPQHF.

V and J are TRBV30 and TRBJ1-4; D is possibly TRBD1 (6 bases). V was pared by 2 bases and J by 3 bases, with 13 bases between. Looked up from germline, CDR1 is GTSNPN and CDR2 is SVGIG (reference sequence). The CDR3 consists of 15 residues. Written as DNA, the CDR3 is TGTGCCTGGAGTCCACCGGGGGGGCCTAATGAAAAACTGTTTTTT. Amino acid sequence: CAWSPPGGPNEKLFF.

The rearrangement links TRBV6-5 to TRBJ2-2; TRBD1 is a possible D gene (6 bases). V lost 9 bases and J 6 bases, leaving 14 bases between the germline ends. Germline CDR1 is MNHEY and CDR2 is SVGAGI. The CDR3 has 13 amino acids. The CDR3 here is CASVTGHAGELFF. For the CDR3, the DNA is TGTGCCAGTGTAACAGGGCACGCCGGGGAGCTGTTTTTT.

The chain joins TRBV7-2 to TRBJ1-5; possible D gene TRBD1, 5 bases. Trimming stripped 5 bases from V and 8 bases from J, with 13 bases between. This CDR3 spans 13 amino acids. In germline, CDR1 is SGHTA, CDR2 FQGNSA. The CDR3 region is CASSDVPREPQHF. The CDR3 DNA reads TGTGCCAGCAGCGACGTACCCAGGGAGCCCCAGCATTTT.

The CDR3 DNA follows: TGTGCCAGTAGTATCATCTCTAGCGGGAGAAAACACACAGATACGCAGTATTTT. It is translated as CASSIISSGRKHTDTQYF. V and J are TRBV19 and TRBJ2-3; 10 bases are a match to TRBD2. V trimming: 3 bases; J trimming: 2 bases; junction bases outside the gene matches: 11. CDR3 length: 18 residues. Per the germline V gene, CDR1 is LNHDA and CDR2 is SQIVND (reference sequence).

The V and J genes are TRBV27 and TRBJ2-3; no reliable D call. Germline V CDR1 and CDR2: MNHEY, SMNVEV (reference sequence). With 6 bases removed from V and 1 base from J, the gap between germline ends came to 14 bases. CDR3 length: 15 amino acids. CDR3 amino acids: CASSVRGWGTDTQYF. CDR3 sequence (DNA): TGTGCCAGCAGCGTCCGCGGCTGGGGCACAGATACGCAGTATTTT.

The CDR3 nucleotides read TGTGCCAGCAGCTCACAGAGCTCTGGGGCCAACGTCCTGACTTTC. The encoded protein is CASSSQSSGANVLTF. This chain links TRBV5-4 with TRBJ2-6, with no clear D. Germline CDR1 reads SGHNT; CDR2 reads YYREEE (reference sequence). Trimming cost V 3 bases and J 0 bases, with 7 bases left between them. This CDR3 is 15 amino acids long.

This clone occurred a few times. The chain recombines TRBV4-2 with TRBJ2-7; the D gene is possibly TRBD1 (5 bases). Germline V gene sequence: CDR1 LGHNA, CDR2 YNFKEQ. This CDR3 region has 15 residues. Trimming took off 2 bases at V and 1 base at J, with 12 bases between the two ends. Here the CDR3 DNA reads TGTGCCAGCAGCCAAAGCACAGGAAGTTCCTACGAGCAGTACTTC. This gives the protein CASSQSTGSSYEQYF.

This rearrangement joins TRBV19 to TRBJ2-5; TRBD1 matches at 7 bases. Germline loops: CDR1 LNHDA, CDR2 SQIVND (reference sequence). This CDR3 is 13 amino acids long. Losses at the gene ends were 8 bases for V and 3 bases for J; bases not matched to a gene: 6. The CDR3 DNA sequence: TGTGCCAGTTCGGGACAGAAAAAAGAGACCCAGTACTTC. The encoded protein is CASSGQKKETQYF.

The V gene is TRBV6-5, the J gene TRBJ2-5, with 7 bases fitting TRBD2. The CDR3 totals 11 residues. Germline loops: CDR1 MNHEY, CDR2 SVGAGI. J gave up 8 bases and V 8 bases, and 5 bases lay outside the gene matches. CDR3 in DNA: TGTGCCAGCCGCCGGGACTATACCCAGTACTTC. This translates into CASRRDYTQYF.

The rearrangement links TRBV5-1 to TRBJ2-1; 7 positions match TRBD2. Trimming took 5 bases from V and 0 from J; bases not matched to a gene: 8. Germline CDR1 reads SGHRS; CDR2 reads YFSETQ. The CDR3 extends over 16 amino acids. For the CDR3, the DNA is TGCGCCAGCAGTTGGACTAGTGGGGGCTCCTACAATGAGCAGTTCTTC. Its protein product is CASSWTSGGSYNEQFF.

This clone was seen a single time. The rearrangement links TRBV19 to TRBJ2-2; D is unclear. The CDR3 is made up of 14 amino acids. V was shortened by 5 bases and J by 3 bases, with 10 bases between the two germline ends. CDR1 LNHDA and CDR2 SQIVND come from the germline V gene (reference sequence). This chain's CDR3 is CASSFGSYTGELFF. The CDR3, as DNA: TGTGCCAGTAGTTTCGGGTCTTACACCGGGGAGCTGTTTTTT. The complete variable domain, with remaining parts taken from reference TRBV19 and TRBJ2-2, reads DGGITQSPKYLFRKEGQNVTLSCEQNLNHDAMYWYRQDPGQGLRLIYYSQIVNDFQKGDIAEGYSVSREKKESFPLTVTSAQKNPTAFYLCASSFGSYTGELFFGEGSRLTVL.

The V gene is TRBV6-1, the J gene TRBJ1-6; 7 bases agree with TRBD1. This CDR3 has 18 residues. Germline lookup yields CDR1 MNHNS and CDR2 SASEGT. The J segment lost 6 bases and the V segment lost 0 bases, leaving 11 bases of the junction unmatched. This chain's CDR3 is CASSEASKPGQINSPLHF. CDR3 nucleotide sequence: TGTGCCAGCAGTGAAGCGAGTAAGCCGGGACAGATTAATTCACCCCTCCACTTT.

The CDR3: CATSSGGAVNQPQHF. For the CDR3, the DNA is TGTGCCACCTCTTCAGGGGGCGCAGTCAATCAGCCCCAGCATTTT. The genes are TRBV19 and TRBJ1-5; 8 bases are a match to TRBD1. V gave up 10 bases and J gave up 3 bases; unmatched junction bases: 11. CDR1 LNHDA and CDR2 SQIVND come from the germline V gene (reference sequence). CDR3 length: 15 residues.